Below are 14 T cell receptor beta chains sequenced from a single sample in a study of Graves' ophthalmopathy and Graves' hyperthyroidism (dated by TCRdb to the late 2010s). The instrument was an Illumina HiSeq 2000. For repertoire sequencing, the TCR beta CDR3 regions were amplified from RNA transcripts. HTBI primers and the Qiagen OneStep RT-PCR kit were used in a first-round RT-PCR, which was followed by a second-round multiplex PCR, size selection and purification. TCRdb reanalyzed the raw reads on its own, using fastp at Q25 for trimming and MiXCR for clone calling, and kept in-frame beta chains. Each CDR3 protein gets just one entry, which takes the most common genes and DNA from the rows behind it. In all, the sample holds 300,000 or so distinct CDR3 sequences, and 15% to 20% of those were seen once. About 12% of the sample is in the top ten clones. Input material: peripheral blood. The receptors here all came from an adult man with Graves' ophthalmopathy.

This clonotype was picked up many times. The chain couples TRBV28 to TRBJ2-4, with D possibly called TRBD1 or TRBD2 (6 bases each). The CDR3 consists of 14 residues. Germline V CDR1 and CDR2: MDHEN, SYDVKM. Trimming left V 4 bases short and J 8 bases short, with 15 bases between. Here the CDR3 DNA reads TGTGCCAGCAGTTCATACCAGGGGAGGTACATTCAGTACTTC. It translates to CASSSYQGRYIQYF. The complete variable domain, with remaining parts taken from reference TRBV28 and TRBJ2-4, reads DVKVTQSSRYLVKRTGEKVFLECVQDMDHENMFWYRQDPGLGLRLIYFSYDVKMKEKGDIPEGYSVSREKKERFSLILESASTNQTSMYLCASSSYQGRYIQYFGAGTRLSVL.

J is TRBJ1-1 and V is TRBV24-1, with a weak D call TRBD1 (5 bases). The CDR3 is made up of 15 amino acids. Germline loops: CDR1 KGHDR, CDR2 SFDVKD. With 3 bases removed from V and 1 base from J, the gap between germline ends came to 11 bases. The CDR3 spells CATSDGAGRNTEAFF. The CDR3 DNA is TGTGCCACCAGTGATGGAGCAGGGAGGAACACTGAAGCTTTCTTT.

The chain employs TRBV15 and TRBJ2-7; 8 bases map to TRBD2. The CDR3 is 15 residues long. Germline-derived CDR1 and CDR2 are LNHNV and YYDKDF (reference sequence). Trimming removed 0 bases from V and 4 bases from J; junction bases left unmatched: 5. As DNA, the CDR3 is TGTGCCACCAGCAGAGATTCAAGCGGGAGTTACGAGCAGTACTTC. Encoded protein: CATSRDSSGSYEQYF.

The chain uses TRBV19 and TRBJ2-5, with 7 nucleotides matching TRBD2. This CDR3 spans 14 amino acids. V dropped 8 bases and J dropped 0; count of bases not matched to a gene: 6. CDR1 and CDR2 (germline): LNHDA, SQIVND (reference sequence). DNA for the CDR3: TGTGCCAGTCATGACGGGGGGTACCAAGAGACCCAGTACTTC. The encoded protein is CASHDGGYQETQYF.

The rearrangement links TRBV28 to TRBJ2-7; perhaps TRBD1 as D (6 bases). CDR1 and CDR2 from the germline V gene are MDHEN and SYDVKM. The CDR3 extends over 13 amino acids. V lost 6 bases and J lost 5, with 14 bases in between. The CDR3 sequence is CASSRRTVDEQYF. The CDR3 DNA reads as TGTGCCAGCAGCCGGCGGACAGTAGACGAGCAGTACTTC.

This clonotype was found many times. The J gene is TRBJ2-1, the V gene TRBV11-1; 12 nucleotides match TRBD2. Losses at the gene ends were 8 bases for V and 8 bases for J; bases not matched to a gene: 7. Germline CDR1 reads SGHAT; CDR2 reads FQDESV (reference sequence). CDR3 length equals 14 residues. CDR3 in DNA: TGTGCCAGCGCCTCGGCTAGCGGGAGGGATGAGCAGTTCTTC. Protein product: CASASASGRDEQFF.

This clonotype was seen many times. The chain recombines TRBV20-1 with TRBJ2-7; possible D gene TRBD1, 6 bases. Trimming removed 5 bases at V and 6 bases at J, with 17 bases between. The CDR3 consists of 13 residues. Per the germline V gene, CDR1 is DFQATT and CDR2 is SNEGSKA (reference sequence). The CDR3 protein is CSAWDNRVGEQYF. The CDR3 DNA follows: TGCAGTGCTTGGGATAACAGGGTGGGCGAGCAGTACTTC.

In this sample, this clonotype turned up many times. The chain employs TRBV6-1 and TRBJ1-1, with 7 bases aligning to TRBD1. The germline gives CDR1 MNHNS, CDR2 SASEGT. There are 14 residues in the CDR3. The trim removed 7 bases at V and 1 base at J, leaving 6 bases unmatched. The CDR3 here is CASITRTGNTEAFF. In DNA, the CDR3 is TGTGCCAGCATCACCCGGACAGGGAACACTGAAGCTTTCTTT.

The rearrangement uses TRBV12-3 or TRBV12-4 and TRBJ1-5; possibly TRBD1 for D (6 bases). V lost 4 bases to trimming and J lost 2 bases, with 12 bases between them. The CDR3 contains 15 residues. The DNA for the CDR3 is TGTGCCAGCAGTTCTCTAGGGGGTGGCAATCAGCCCCAGCATTTT. Its translation: CASSSLGGGNQPQHF.

This clonotype was seen many times. The chain recombines TRBV6-2 or TRBV6-3 with TRBJ1-1; the D is unclear. V was shortened by 6 bases and J by 4 bases, with 15 bases between the two germline ends. CDR3 length: 14 amino acids. Germline V gene data show CDR1 as MNHEY and CDR2 as SVGEGT. The CDR3 reads CASRGMRFGTEAFF. In nucleotides, the CDR3 is TGTGCCAGCAGGGGCATGAGGTTTGGCACTGAAGCTTTCTTT.

This clonotype was recorded at least ten times. The V gene is TRBV30, the J gene TRBJ1-5; a possible D gene is TRBD1 (6 bases). The CDR3 is made up of 14 amino acids. Trimming cost V 0 bases and J 5 bases, with 11 bases left between them. Germline V CDR1 and CDR2: GTSNPN, SVGIG (reference sequence). CDR3 nucleotides: TGTGCCTGGAGTGTAAGGGCAGGGGATCAGCCCCAGCATTTT. Protein sequence: CAWSVRAGDQPQHF.

This clonotype showed up many times. The rearrangement uses TRBV6-5 and TRBJ2-7, with D unresolved. The CDR3 sequence is 15 residues long. Germline V gene data show CDR1 as MNHEY and CDR2 as SVGAGI. Deletions cut 0 bases from V and 5 bases from J, with 14 bases between. CDR3 amino acids: CASSYSSAYSHEQYF. The CDR3 DNA follows: TGTGCCAGCAGTTACTCGAGTGCGTACAGCCACGAGCAGTACTTC.

This clonotype was recorded many times. The chain couples TRBV6-2 or TRBV6-3 to TRBJ1-1, with D uncertain. The CDR3 loop spans 20 amino acids. The V end was cut by 0 bases, the J end by 4 bases, with 27 bases between. Germline V gene data show CDR1 as MNHEY and CDR2 as SVGEGT. The CDR3 DNA reads as TGTGCCAGCAGTTACTCATCTTTTGTAAGGGCCCCCCGTGGACCCACTGAAGCTTTCTTT. It codes for CASSYSSFVRAPRGPTEAFF.

This clonotype was counted ten times or more. J is TRBJ2-7 and V is TRBV11-2; TRBD1 agrees at 11 bases. V shed 6 bases and J 2 bases; nucleotides not matched to a gene: 3. There are 14 residues in the CDR3. Looked up from germline, CDR1 is SGHAT and CDR2 is FQNNGV. In nucleotides, the CDR3 is TGTGCCAGCAGATCGGGACAGGGGGCCTACGAGCAGTACTTC. This translates into CASRSGQGAYEQYF.